These 25 T cell receptor beta chains came from one sample sequenced in a study of OX40 agonist ivuxolimab in advanced cancers. TCRdb's table, derived via immunoSEQ multiplex PCR, lists solely in-frame clones and lacks some. Of fewer than 20,000 clones in the sample, 75% to 85% are singletons; the top ten hold 9.5% to 15%. Source: CD4+ or CD8+ T cells sorted from blood, taken in a trial of the OX40 agonist ivuxolimab. The source is an adult with an advanced solid tumor such as melanoma, head and neck, liver or kidney cancer.

The chain employs TRBV6-5 and TRBJ1-1; D call uncertain. Germline CDR1 reads MNHEY; CDR2 reads SVGAGI. There are 12 residues in the CDR3. The germline V and J ends were trimmed by 6 bases and 2 bases, with 7 bases remaining between them. The CDR3 sequence: CASRQVNTEAFF. The CDR3 nucleotides are TGTGCCAGCAGGCAGGTCAACACTGAAGCTTTCTTT.

The rearrangement joins TRBV7-8 to TRBJ1-2; 7 bases align to TRBD1. V dropped 1 base and J dropped 10; count of bases not matched to a gene: 9. The CDR3 length is 14 residues. Germline V gene lookup returns CDR1 SGHVS and CDR2 FQNEAQ. The CDR3 loop is CASSLERGQVVYTF. For the CDR3, the DNA is TGTGCCAGCAGCTTAGAGAGGGGGCAGGTTGTCTACACCTTC.

This sequence joins TRBV2 and TRBJ2-1, with 7 bases matching TRBD1. V shed 7 bases and J 4 bases; nucleotides not matched to a gene: 10. Germline loops: CDR1 SNHLY, CDR2 FYNNEI. The CDR3 spans 15 residues. The CDR3 DNA follows: TGTGCCAGCACCCTCGTCGGACAGGAGTACAATGAGCAGTTCTTC. It encodes CASTLVGQEYNEQFF.

V is TRBV11-3 and J is TRBJ1-2; D is uncertain. The CDR3 extends over 16 amino acids. V lost 0 bases and J lost 7, with 18 bases in between. Looked up from germline, CDR1 is SGHNT and CDR2 is YENEEA. CDR3 sequence (DNA): TGTGCCAGCAGCTTAGAGTCGAGCAACGTCGGAGGTGGCTACACCTTC. It specifies CASSLESSNVGGGYTF.

Here the CDR3 reads CASSESTTQGLTDTQYF. The CDR3 DNA sequence: TGCGCCAGCAGTGAGTCTACTACCCAAGGCCTTACAGATACGCAGTATTTT. This sequence joins TRBV10-2 and TRBJ2-3, with D uncertain. From germline, CDR1 is WSHSY and CDR2 SAAADI. Trimming cost V 0 bases and J 3 bases, with 16 bases left between them. CDR3 length: 17 residues.

The genes are TRBV6-5 and TRBJ1-1; no reliable D call. V was clipped by 6 bases and J by 0 bases, with 11 bases between them. Germline V lookup: CDR1 MNHEY, CDR2 SVGAGI. The CDR3 length is 14 residues. CDR3 protein: CASSLTNLNTEAFF. The DNA for the CDR3 is TGTGCCAGCAGCCTAACAAATTTGAACACTGAAGCTTTCTTT.

This clone appeared once. Here the CDR3 DNA reads TGTGCCAGCAGCTTTCGACTAGCGGGTTACACAGATACGCAGTATTTT. It yields the protein CASSFRLAGYTDTQYF. V is TRBV11-3 and J is TRBJ2-3; 10 bases are a match to TRBD2. J gave up 2 bases and V 3 bases, and 5 bases lay outside the gene matches. Germline values: CDR1 SGHNT, CDR2 YENEEA. The CDR3 runs 16 residues.

The chain employs TRBV14 and TRBJ2-3, with D maybe TRBD1 (6 bases). The V and J ends lost 1 base and 4 bases respectively, with 21 bases between them. The CDR3 runs to 18 residues. The germline V gene encodes CDR1 SGHDN and CDR2 FVKESK. CDR3 DNA sequence: TGTGCCAGCAGCCAAGCCCGGGGAACAGGGAGTGGAGCAGATACGCAGTATTTT. It is translated as CASSQARGTGSGADTQYF.

J is TRBJ1-1 and V is TRBV4-3, with D maybe TRBD1 (5 bases). From germline, CDR1 is LGHNA and CDR2 YSLEER. The CDR3 loop spans 16 amino acids. Trimming shortened V by 0 bases and J by 0 bases, and 11 bases separated the two germline ends. The CDR3 bases are TGCGCCAGCAGCCAAGATCAGGAAGGGGTGAACACTGAAGCTTTCTTT. It is translated as CASSQDQEGVNTEAFF.

The rearrangement joins TRBV6-5 to TRBJ2-1; unclear D gene. Between the trimmed V and J ends, which lost 1 base and 10 bases, there was a span of 11 bases. This CDR3 is 13 amino acids long. The germline V gene encodes CDR1 MNHEY and CDR2 SVGAGI. The CDR3 region has the DNA TGTGCCAGCAGTTACTACAGCAACCGAGAGCAGTTCTTC. Its translation is CASSYYSNREQFF.

The rearrangement links TRBV6-1 to TRBJ1-5; D remains unclear. The CDR3 has 13 residues. Germline V CDR1 and CDR2: MNHNS, SASEGT. Trimming removed 5 bases at V and 4 bases at J, with 9 bases between. The DNA for the CDR3 is TGTGCCAGCAGTCCCGATACAAATCAGCCCCAGCATTTT. Translation gives CASSPDTNQPQHF.

The chain employs TRBV27 and TRBJ2-3; a possible D gene is TRBD2 (5 bases). Deletions cut 8 bases from V and 8 bases from J, with 11 bases between. The CDR3 covers 11 residues. The V gene's germline CDR1 is MNHEY and CDR2 SMNVEV (reference sequence). DNA of the CDR3: TGTGCCAGCGAAGGCGGAGGTACGCAGTATTTT. Amino acids: CASEGGGTQYF.

Only a few counts were recorded for this clone. The chain links TRBV30 to TRBJ2-7; 10 bases are shared with TRBD1. Germline CDR1 reads GTSNPN; CDR2 reads SVGIG (reference sequence). V gave up 1 base and J gave up 4 bases; unmatched junction bases: 7. The CDR3 runs 15 residues. The CDR3 is CAWSGFGQGVYEQYF. The CDR3 DNA reads TGTGCCTGGAGTGGTTTTGGACAGGGGGTATACGAGCAGTACTTC. The full variable domain, its missing parts supplied by reference TRBV30 and TRBJ2-7, is SQTIHQWPATLVQPVGSPLSLECTVEGTSNPNLYWYRQAAGRGLQLLFYSVGIGQISSEVPQNLSASRPQDRQFILSSKKLLLSDSGFYLCAWSGFGQGVYEQYFGPGTRLTVT.

This clone showed up just a few times. The V gene is TRBV4-3, the J gene TRBJ1-3; TRBD1 might be the D (6 bases). V lost 5 bases, J lost 2 bases, and 13 bases lay in between. Looked up from germline, CDR1 is LGHNA and CDR2 is YSLEER. The CDR3 contains 15 residues. The CDR3 nucleotides read TGCGCCAGCAGCGTAACCAGGGGCGCTGGAAACACCATATATTTT. Protein product: CASSVTRGAGNTIYF.

Concerning this clone: In the same sample, other DNA sequences code for this CDR3. CDR3: CASSIWTGDQPQHF. CDR3 nucleotides: TGTGCCAGTAGTATCTGGACAGGTGATCAGCCCCAGCATTTT. The chain has TRBV19 and TRBJ1-5, with 7 bases fitting TRBD1. Per germline, CDR1 LNHDA and CDR2 SQIVND (reference sequence). The CDR3 sequence is 14 residues long. V was pared by 3 bases and J by 5 bases, with 4 bases of the junction left unmatched.

The rearrangement joins TRBV27 to TRBJ2-2; D uncertain. The germline gives CDR1 MNHEY, CDR2 SMNVEV (reference sequence). The length of the CDR3 is 13 residues. The ends were cut back, 1 base at V and 3 bases at J, with 3 bases in the middle. The chain's CDR3 is CASSLWDTGELFF. The CDR3 nucleotides read TGTGCCAGCAGTTTATGGGACACCGGGGAGCTGTTTTTT.

This clone was counted once. The chain carries TRBV10-3 and TRBJ2-1, with 7 bases lining up with TRBD1. Germline V lookup: CDR1 ENHRY, CDR2 SYGVKD. V gave up 5 bases and J gave up 8 bases; unmatched junction bases: 9. This CDR3 has 14 residues. CDR3 sequence: CAISLGQAGDEQFF. The CDR3 bases are TGTGCCATCAGTCTTGGACAGGCCGGGGATGAGCAGTTCTTC.

In this sample, this clone is medium-sized. The chain combines TRBV7-9 with TRBJ1-6, with a weak D call TRBD1 (5 bases). The CDR3 sequence is 15 residues long. CDR1 is SEHNR, CDR2 FQNEAQ, per germline (reference sequence). Trimming took 4 bases from V and 7 from J, leaving 14 bases between them. This CDR3 is CASSSPDTANSPLHF. The CDR3 DNA reads as TGTGCCAGCAGCTCCCCGGACACGGCCAATTCACCCCTCCACTTT.

V and J are TRBV5-1 and TRBJ2-2; a weak D match, TRBD2 (6 bases). The CDR3 has 17 residues. The germline V and J ends were trimmed by 0 bases and 3 bases, with 15 bases remaining between them. Germline V gene data show CDR1 as SGHRS and CDR2 as YFSETQ. The CDR3 region is CASSLDSYGSYTGELFF. CDR3 coding DNA: TGCGCCAGCAGCTTGGACAGTTACGGGAGCTACACCGGGGAGCTGTTTTTT.

The gene calls are TRBV6-6 and TRBJ1-5; no definite D call. Trimming pared 4 bases from V and 4 bases from J, leaving 5 bases between. CDR3 length equals 12 residues. CDR1 is MNHNY and CDR2 is SVGAGI in the germline V gene (reference sequence). The CDR3 region is CASSSTNQPQHF. CDR3 DNA sequence: TGTGCCAGCAGTTCCACGAATCAGCCCCAGCATTTT.

The CDR3 region has the DNA TGTGCCAGTAGTACAGAGGACGGGATCGTCGACACTGAAGCTTTCTTT. Translation: CASSTEDGIVDTEAFF. This sequence joins TRBV19 and TRBJ1-1; D unclear. This CDR3 has 16 residues. V was trimmed by 4 bases and J by 3 bases, leaving 18 bases between them. CDR1 is LNHDA and CDR2 is SQIVND in the germline V gene (reference sequence). Full variable domain (missing parts from reference TRBV19 and TRBJ1-1): DGGITQSPKYLFRKEGQNVTLSCEQNLNHDAMYWYRQDPGQGLRLIYYSQIVNDFQKGDIAEGYSVSREKKESFPLTVTSAQKNPTAFYLCASSTEDGIVDTEAFFGQGTRLTVV.

The chain couples TRBV11-1 to TRBJ2-7; D tentatively fits TRBD1 or TRBD2 (5 bases each). V was pared by 5 bases and J by 0 bases, with 8 bases between. Germline V CDR1 and CDR2: SGHAT, FQDESV (reference sequence). This CDR3 is built from 13 residues. CDR3 amino acids: CASSGGSSYEQYF. For the CDR3, the DNA is TGTGCCAGCAGCGGGGGAAGCTCCTACGAGCAGTACTTC.

This rearrangement joins TRBV15 to TRBJ2-1; 8 bases align to TRBD2. The CDR3 spans 15 residues. Germline CDR1 is LNHNV and CDR2 is YYDKDF (reference sequence). V dropped 5 bases and J dropped 3; count of bases not matched to a gene: 6. The CDR3 region has the DNA TGTGCCACCAGCCCTACGGGGGGGGACTACAATGAGCAGTTCTTC. It is translated as CATSPTGGDYNEQFF. The variable domain in full, completed from reference TRBV15 and TRBJ2-1, reads DAMVIQNPRYQVTQFGKPVTLSCSQTLNHNVMYWYQQKSSQAPKLLFHYYDKDFNNEADTPDNFQSRRPNTSFCFLDIRSPGLGDTAMYLCATSPTGGDYNEQFFGPGTRLTVL.

The V and J genes are TRBV4-2 and TRBJ1-3; D unresolved. Germline lookup yields CDR1 LGHNA and CDR2 YNFKEQ. The CDR3 spans 12 residues. Trimming removed 2 bases at V and 7 bases at J, with 6 bases between. The CDR3: CASSQPGNTIYF. The CDR3 DNA sequence: TGTGCCAGCAGCCAACCCGGGAACACCATATATTTT.

This clone was detected only a few times. V gene TRBV2 combines with J gene TRBJ1-1; 7 positions match TRBD1. The CDR3 extends over 15 amino acids. The germline gives CDR1 SNHLY, CDR2 FYNNEI. The ends lost 6 bases at V and 3 bases at J; junction bases unmatched: 10. The CDR3 DNA reads as TGTGCCAGCAGCCCACAGGGGAGTGTGGACACTGAAGCTTTCTTT. Its translation is CASSPQGSVDTEAFF.